A selection of T cell receptor beta chains follows, all from one sample in a study of cytotoxic CD8 clonotypes in ibrutinib-treated CLL. Assay: immunoSEQ multiplex PCR; the TCRdb copy retains only in-frame clones and omits some. Seen here are roughly 130,000 clones, more than 85% observed once, and the top ten hold roughly 10%. The material was PBMCs, obtained after 12 months of ibrutinib treatment. The receptors stem from a human donor with chronic lymphocytic leukemia. Both conserved end residues are trimmed from each CDR3. For some rows the clone size is stated as once, few or many, or as a class when expanded; others skip it.

abundance: NA
v_gene: TRBV13
j_gene: TRBJ1-3
CDR3aa: ASSRSGGNTIY

abundance: NA
v_gene: TRBV10-2
j_gene: TRBJ2-6
CDR3aa: ASRGVVTGANVLT

abundance: NA
v_gene: TRBV5-1
j_gene: TRBJ2-3
CDR3aa: ASSNPTDTQY

abundance: NA
v_gene: TRBV7-6
j_gene: TRBJ2-6
CDR3aa: ASSLGAGGAGANVLT

abundance: NA
v_gene: TRBV6-6
j_gene: TRBJ2-7
CDR3aa: ASSPGGQGPYEQY

abundance: NA
v_gene: TRBV6-1
j_gene: TRBJ2-5
CDR3aa: ASSEGAKGETQY

abundance: NA
v_gene: TRBV28
j_gene: TRBJ1-2
CDR3aa: ASSLWDSNYGYT

abundance: NA
v_gene: TRBV9
j_gene: TRBJ2-2
CDR3aa: ASSTRLAGGELF

abundance: NA
v_gene: TRBV20-1
j_gene: TRBJ2-5
CDR3aa: SASQETQY

abundance: NA
v_gene: TRBV27
j_gene: TRBJ2-1
CDR3aa: ASTPAGASYNEQF

abundance: NA
v_gene: TRBV18
j_gene: TRBJ1-3
CDR3aa: ASSDSTSSGNTIY

abundance: NA
v_gene: TRBV5-8
j_gene: TRBJ1-2
CDR3aa: ASSFGTGNYGYT

abundance: NA
v_gene: TRBV7-8
j_gene: TRBJ2-5
CDR3aa: ASSLGGPGGGETQY

abundance: NA
v_gene: TRBV21-1
j_gene: TRBJ2-7
CDR3aa: ASSRGQGMRSYEQY

abundance: NA
v_gene: TRBV28
j_gene: TRBJ2-1
CDR3aa: ASSPKTGGALNEQF

abundance: NA
v_gene: TRBV27
j_gene: TRBJ2-7
CDR3aa: ASSLRGISYEQY

abundance: NA
v_gene: TRBV30
j_gene: TRBJ1-2
CDR3aa: AWSAGQGYGYT

abundance: NA
v_gene: TRBV19
j_gene: TRBJ2-1
CDR3aa: ASSRLLAGNNEQF

abundance: NA
v_gene: TRBV28
j_gene: TRBJ2-7
CDR3aa: ASSSAIYEQY

abundance: NA
v_gene: TRBV7-2
j_gene: TRBJ2-1
CDR3aa: ASSLREPGAHNEQF

abundance: NA
v_gene: TRBV19
j_gene: TRBJ1-5
CDR3aa: ASSIAGLQPQH

abundance: once
v_gene: TRBV7-2
j_gene: TRBJ2-4
CDR3aa: ASSFDADIQY

abundance: NA
v_gene: TRBV30
j_gene: TRBJ2-7
CDR3aa: AWGKRQGARFDEQY

abundance: NA
v_gene: TRBV25-1
j_gene: TRBJ2-7
CDR3aa: ASSEWGTHGEQY

abundance: NA
v_gene: TRBV7-3
j_gene: TRBJ2-3
CDR3aa: ASSQGAQGITDTQY

abundance: NA
v_gene: TRBV4-2
j_gene: TRBJ1-5
CDR3aa: ASSQAGGRHQPQH

abundance: NA
v_gene: TRBV5-1
j_gene: TRBJ2-7
CDR3aa: ASSLVPVSSYEQY

abundance: NA
v_gene: TRBV18
j_gene: TRBJ2-1
CDR3aa: ASSPGQTSDEQF

abundance: once
v_gene: TRBV7-9
j_gene: TRBJ1-1
CDR3aa: ATRWTGETAEAF

abundance: NA
v_gene: TRBV19
j_gene: TRBJ1-5
CDR3aa: ASSISDEGRWGQPQH

abundance: NA
v_gene: TRBV11-2
j_gene: TRBJ2-5
CDR3aa: ASSPRYISLETQY

abundance: NA
v_gene: TRBV7-8
j_gene: TRBJ1-3
CDR3aa: ASSFSNRAFSGNTIY

abundance: NA
v_gene: TRBV18
j_gene: TRBJ2-7
CDR3aa: ASSPGTDEGYEQY

abundance: NA
v_gene: TRBV29-1
j_gene: TRBJ1-1
CDR3aa: SVVAGGTEAF

abundance: NA
v_gene: TRBV5-1
j_gene: TRBJ2-5
CDR3aa: ASSLNRQETQY

abundance: NA
v_gene: TRBV28
j_gene: TRBJ2-5
CDR3aa: ASRLGQIQETQY

abundance: NA
v_gene: TRBV6-6
j_gene: TRBJ2-7
CDR3aa: ASSRQAGGSYEQY

abundance: few
v_gene: TRBV6-5
j_gene: TRBJ2-7
CDR3aa: ASRKTGTPSYEQY

abundance: NA
v_gene: TRBV7-6
j_gene: TRBJ2-5
CDR3aa: ASSATSETQY

abundance: NA
v_gene: TRBV7-9
j_gene: TRBJ2-5
CDR3aa: ASSLVGQVQETQY

abundance: NA
v_gene: TRBV4-1
j_gene: TRBJ2-3
CDR3aa: ASSQGSSTDTQY

abundance: NA
v_gene: TRBV6-4
j_gene: TRBJ1-1
CDR3aa: ASSDPIGPGVTEAF

abundance: NA
v_gene: TRBV19
j_gene: TRBJ2-7
CDR3aa: ASSIGLAVSYEQY